This TCR beta chain was sequenced for a study of ipilimumab plus nivolumab after autologous stem cell transplantation listed by TCRdb under 2021. Describing the broader study: The median number of doses that trial patients received was about five for ipilimumab and under 10 for nivolumab. The DLBCL cohort included primary refractory and relapsed disease, with 18-month progression-free survival of about 86% and 29% respectively. Patients in the trial were undergoing autologous transplant and had high-risk diffuse large B cell lymphoma, mature T cell lymphoma, or multiple myeloma. The intent-to-treat population of the trial was made up of 30 to 40 patients. Paper-wide results and their limitations: According to the authors, a biologic rationale for studying the approach further came from T cell receptor repertoire, regulatory T cell phenotype and gut microbiota profiles. The authors concluded that combined checkpoint inhibition appeared tolerable when used as consolidation after transplant.

Details on this clone: Its cognate antigen has yet to be identified. Per-base quality was not reported, and no clone a single base away is much larger than it.

The CDR3 numbers 17 residues from cysteine through phenylalanine. The kept DNA is CDR3 alone, 51 bases in frame from the first base. Trimming accounts for 2 bases at V and 1 base at J, while the number of junction bases matched to no gene is 2. Taken from the germline V gene, the CDR1 and CDR2 loops are MRHNA and SNTAGT. Starting 14 to 28 days after the autologous transplant, patients began checkpoint therapy, which included ipilimumab at 1 mg/kg intravenously on day 1 of selected weeks. Nivolumab was administered at 3 mg/kg intravenously on day 1 of weeks 1, 4, 7, 10, and every two weeks through week 26. The study was a Phase Ib clinical trial testing combined checkpoint inhibition with ipilimumab and nivolumab as consolidation after autologous stem cell transplantation. Library preparation used the immunoSEQ multiplex PCR assay. TCRdb mirrors the immuneACCESS table, restricted to in-frame sequences. Some clones are absent from its copies; in checked studies, under half trace to an unresolved V gene, and the reason for the others is unknown. The sample includes tens of thousands of clones, with about 83% observed a single time. Approximately 2.2% of the sample is in the top ten clones.

The material was PBMCs, obtained in a trial of ipilimumab plus nivolumab as post-transplant consolidation. This receptor was taken from a male donor with diffuse large B-cell lymphoma. Here the chain combines TRBV6-4 and TRBJ2-3, and 14 bases in between align with TRBD2. The sequenced DNA is TGTGCCAGCAGTGACCGGGGACTAGCGGGGGGCACAGATACGCAGTATTTT. This codes for CASSDRGLAGGTDTQYF.